These 13 T cell receptor beta chains came from one sample sequenced in a study of chemoradiotherapy in HPV16-positive cancers. Clones were sequenced by immunoSEQ multiplex PCR, and TCRdb holds only the in-frame ones, with some missing. This table holds about 1,500 clones, about 84% found once. The sample consisted of tumor tissue, taken from a patient who underwent chemoradiotherapy. The origin of the receptors is a human donor with HPV-associated anogenital cancer.

A single count supports this clone. The chain combines TRBV9 with TRBJ1-1; D is uncertain. V was shortened by 1 base and J by 5 bases, with 9 bases between the two germline ends. The CDR3 sequence is 13 residues long. CDR1 is SGDLS and CDR2 is YYNGEE in the germline V gene. CDR3 in amino acids: CASSVFLGTEAFF. The CDR3 DNA is TGTGCCAGCAGCGTATTCCTTGGGACTGAAGCTTTCTTT.

The chain has TRBV9 and TRBJ2-1; D unclear. The V end was cut by 5 bases, the J end by 8 bases, with 11 bases between. Germline-derived CDR1 and CDR2 are SGDLS and YYNGEE. The CDR3 totals 12 residues. As DNA, the CDR3 is TGTGCCAGCAGTACGCCGGGCGATGAGCAGTTCTTC. Its translation is CASSTPGDEQFF. The variable domain in full, completed from reference TRBV9 and TRBJ2-1, reads DSGVTQTPKHLITATGQRVTLRCSPRSGDLSVYWYQQSLDQGLQFLIQYYNGEERAKGNILERFSAQQFPDLHSELNLSSLELGDSALYFCASSTPGDEQFFGPGTRLTVL.

This clone was counted a single time. The chain has TRBV4-1 and TRBJ1-1, with D unresolved. The CDR3 loop spans 14 amino acids. Germline V lookup: CDR1 MGHRA, CDR2 YSYEKL. V lost 4 bases, J lost 1 base, and 10 bases lay in between. CDR3 region: CASSLSWGNTEAFF. CDR3 nucleotides: TGCGCCAGCAGCCTGAGTTGGGGGAACACTGAAGCTTTCTTT.

The V call is TRBV6-1, the J call TRBJ1-4; 7 bases agree with TRBD1. Losses at the gene ends were 6 bases for V and 1 base for J; bases not matched to a gene: 2. The CDR3 contains 14 residues. From germline, CDR1 is MNHNS and CDR2 SASEGT. In DNA form, the CDR3 reads TGTGCCAGCAGGACAGGGAGAACTAATGAAAAACTGTTTTTT. This translates into CASRTGRTNEKLFF.

The chain links TRBV5-4 to TRBJ1-2; no firm D call. Germline CDR1 reads SGHNT; CDR2 reads YYREEE (reference sequence). The CDR3 runs 15 residues. The V and J ends lost 4 bases and 1 base respectively, with 14 bases between them. In nucleotides, the CDR3 is TGTGCCAGCAGCCCGACTATTGAGAGTAACTATGGCTACACCTTC. Translated: CASSPTIESNYGYTF.

The V and J genes are TRBV5-1 and TRBJ2-6; D unclear. V was clipped by 4 bases and J by 3 bases, with 20 bases between them. CDR3 length equals 18 residues. Germline V gene sequence: CDR1 SGHRS, CDR2 YFSETQ. The DNA of the CDR3 is TGCGCCAGCAGCCCGGAACTCGACACGCGGTTTGGGGCCAACGTCCTGACTTTC. Amino acids: CASSPELDTRFGANVLTF.

This clone is a singleton in its sample. The chain has TRBV6-1 and TRBJ1-5; D gene unclear. Trimming stripped 4 bases from V and 4 bases from J, with 5 bases between. The CDR3 sequence is 12 residues long. Germline V CDR1 and CDR2: MNHNS, SASEGT. The CDR3 bases are TGTGCCAGCAGTGTGAGTAATCAGCCCCAGCATTTT. Protein product: CASSVSNQPQHF.

On this clone itself: One junction end does not reproduce the germline sequence, and a read error may be involved. The chain uses TRBV6-1 and TRBJ1-1; unclear D gene. The CDR3 length is 14 residues. Germline V gene sequence: CDR1 MNHNS, CDR2 SASEGT. The DNA for the CDR3 is TGTGCCAGCAGCGAAGGGAGAGACCTCACTGAAGCTTTCTTT. Amino acids: CASSEGRDLTEAFF.

The chain recombines TRBV5-4 with TRBJ1-1, with TRBD1 as a possible D gene (6 bases). V lost 2 bases and J lost 0, with 11 bases in between. This CDR3 is 15 amino acids long. Germline V gene lookup returns CDR1 SGHNT and CDR2 YYREEE (reference sequence). The CDR3 region has the DNA TGTGCCAGCAGCTTCGGGAGGGGGATGAACACTGAAGCTTTCTTT. Protein product: CASSFGRGMNTEAFF.

The rearrangement joins TRBV7-9 to TRBJ1-4; unclear D gene. The CDR3 has 13 amino acids. The germline V gene has CDR1 SEHNR and CDR2 FQNEAQ (reference sequence). Trimming shortened V by 5 bases and J by 0 bases, and 4 bases separated the two germline ends. The CDR3, as DNA: TGTGCCAGCAGCCGGACAACTAATGAAAAACTGTTTTTT. It specifies CASSRTTNEKLFF.

This chain uses TRBV28 with TRBJ2-7, with 9 bases matching TRBD1. The germline gives CDR1 MDHEN, CDR2 SYDVKM. The trim removed 10 bases at V and 2 bases at J, leaving 21 bases unmatched. The CDR3 has 18 amino acids. The CDR3 reads CATTGGWRPPVATYEQYF. The CDR3 DNA follows: TGTGCCACGACAGGGGGTTGGCGACCCCCCGTTGCCACCTACGAGCAGTACTTC.

V and J are TRBV12-5 and TRBJ2-2; D may be TRBD1 (6 bases). The V gene lost 6 bases and the J gene lost 3 bases, with 14 bases spanning the gap. Germline V CDR1 and CDR2: LGHNT, FRNRAP. This CDR3 comprises 15 residues. The CDR3 bases are TGTGCTAGTGGCCAAGACAGGACCTACACCGGGGAGCTGTTTTTT. As protein: CASGQDRTYTGELFF.

The chain carries TRBV2 and TRBJ2-1, with D perhaps TRBD1 (6 bases). CDR3 length: 12 residues. V lost 5 bases to trimming and J lost 7 bases, with 9 bases between them. The V gene's germline CDR1 is SNHLY and CDR2 FYNNEI. The CDR3 DNA sequence: TGTGCCAGCAGTATCGACAGGAATGAGCAGTTCTTC. Protein: CASSIDRNEQFF.